Listed below are T cell receptor beta chains from one sample, sequenced in a study of technical replicates of blood from several donors. The table came from immunoSEQ multiplex PCR; TCRdb's copy has only in-frame clones and leaves some out. The table lists 65,000 to 90,000 clones, almost 99% of them singletons, with over 0.2% in the top ten. The specimen sequenced was T cells isolated from PBMCs. The receptors were sampled from a human donor in good health. The CDR3 runs from the conserved cysteine through the conserved F or W. Fields, in order: D gene, V gene, J gene, clone size, CDR3 protein, CDR3 DNA. A D gene is named only where the DNA matches it firmly. Size is stated for part of the rows, as once, few or many counts, or as a class when the clone is expanded.

-	TRBV2	TRBJ2-1	-	CASSDLPSAEQFF	TGTGCCAGCAGTGACCTCCCTAGCGCCGAGCAGTTCTTC
TRBD2	TRBV9	TRBJ2-7	-	CASSASGSNLHEQYF	TGTGCCAGCAGCGCAAGCGGGAGCAACCTCCACGAGCAGTACTTC
-	TRBV9	TRBJ2-7	-	CASSKDGGPYEQYF	TGTGCCAGCAGCAAAGATGGGGGCCCCTACGAGCAGTACTTC
TRBD2	TRBV30	TRBJ2-7	-	CAWSPSAGVYHEQYF	TGTGCCTGGAGTCCCTCTGCGGGAGTCTACCACGAGCAGTACTTC
TRBD1	TRBV9	TRBJ1-2	-	CASSVRAGGTGYTF	TGTGCCAGCAGCGTTAGAGCAGGGGGGACTGGCTACACCTTC
-	TRBV23-1	TRBJ1-5	-	CASRPIWGQPQHF	TGCGCCAGCAGGCCAATCTGGGGCCAGCCCCAGCATTTT
-	TRBV19	TRBJ1-5	-	CASSIRDINQPQHF	TGTGCCAGTAGTATCCGGGACATAAATCAGCCCCAGCATTTT
-	TRBV27	TRBJ1-1	-	CASSLSVPLNEAFF	TGTGCCAGCAGTTTATCGGTTCCACTCAATGAAGCTTTCTTT
-	TRBV6-5	TRBJ2-2	-	CASRPAGEVERAVF	TGTGCCAGCAGGCCCGCAGGGGAAGTCGAGAGGGCTGTTTTT
-	TRBV27	TRBJ2-7	-	CASSRTRVSYEQYF	TGTGCCAGCAGCCGAACACGGGTCTCCTACGAGCAGTACTTC
TRBD2	TRBV5-4	TRBJ2-1	-	CASSARVGGPGEQFF	TGTGCCAGCAGCGCACGCGTGGGAGGGCCAGGTGAGCAGTTCTTC
-	TRBV5-8	TRBJ1-5	-	CASSLVGRGYQPQHF	TGTGCCAGCAGCTTGGTAGGGAGGGGTTATCAGCCCCAGCATTTT
-	TRBV6-1	TRBJ1-1	few	CASSEQGSFVTEAFF	TGTGCCAGCAGTGAACAGGGGAGTTTTGTGACTGAAGCTTTCTTT
TRBD2	TRBV5-1	TRBJ2-1	few	CASSLGLAGVNEQFF	TGCGCCAGCAGCTTGGGACTAGCGGGAGTAAATGAGCAGTTCTTC
-	TRBV19	TRBJ1-2	-	CASSIEQGLRGYTF	TGTGCCAGTAGTATTGAACAGGGTTTAAGAGGCTACACCTTC
-	TRBV6-6	TRBJ2-5	-	CASSYRNGRETQYF	TGTGCCAGCAGTTACCGGAATGGGCGAGAGACCCAGTACTTC
-	TRBV9	TRBJ2-2	-	CASSVGGTGELFF	TGTGCCAGCAGCGTAGGCGGGACCGGGGAGCTGTTTTTT
-	TRBV1	TRBJ1-2	-	CTSSQVCQIFYGYTF	TGCACCAGCAGCCAAGTGTGCCAGATATTCTATGGCTACACCTTC
-	TRBV7-6	TRBJ2-2	-	CASSSRENTGELFF	TGTGCCAGCAGCTCGAGGGAGAACACCGGGGAGCTGTTTTTT
TRBD2	TRBV9	TRBJ2-3	-	CASSPGAASGSADTQYF	TGTGCCAGCAGCCCCGGGGCAGCTAGCGGGAGCGCAGATACGCAGTATTTT
TRBD2	TRBV9	TRBJ2-3	-	CASTEGLAGSTDTQYF	TGTGCCAGTACGGAAGGACTAGCGGGAAGCACAGATACGCAGTATTTT
TRBD2	TRBV13	TRBJ2-7	-	CASSNPLAPYEQYF	TGTGCCAGCTCGAACCCACTAGCGCCCTACGAGCAGTACTTC
-	TRBV10-2	TRBJ2-3	-	CASRGGNTDTQYF	TGCGCCAGCAGGGGGGGTAACACAGATACGCAGTATTTT
-	TRBV10-3	TRBJ2-3	-	CAISVGGSTDTQYF	TGTGCCATCAGTGTAGGCGGTAGCACAGATACGCAGTATTTT
-	TRBV2	TRBJ1-3	-	CASRTGYSGNTIYF	TGTGCCAGCAGAACAGGTTACTCTGGAAACACCATATATTTT
-	TRBV4-1	TRBJ1-4	-	CASSPRELEKLFF	TGCGCCAGCAGCCCCCGGGAGTTGGAAAAACTGTTTTTT
-	TRBV28	TRBJ2-7	once	CASRVGSRRNEQYF	TGTGCCAGCAGGGTAGGGTCTAGGAGGAACGAGCAGTACTTC
TRBD1	TRBV7-2	TRBJ2-3	-	CASSLHIQGAADTQYF	TGTGCCAGCAGCTTACATATCCAGGGGGCCGCAGATACGCAGTATTTT